The 15 T cell receptor beta chains reported below all come from one sample, sequenced in a study of CD4 T cells in relation to SARS-CoV-2 and coronaviruses. Clones were sequenced by immunoSEQ multiplex PCR, and TCRdb holds only the in-frame ones, with some missing. The data hold about 24,000 clones, with about three quarters observed a single time. These receptors lack a known antigen. Before the COVID-19 pandemic, during about 2011-2019, CD4+ T cells were taken from unexposed donors. After 10 to 11 days of culture, CD4+ T cells were isolated. The material sequenced was CD4+ T cells from PBMCs, cultured in vitro. All receptors derive from a human donor in good health.

The V call is TRBV11-3, the J call TRBJ2-1, with D possibly being TRBD1 (5 bases). V gave up 6 bases and J gave up 9 bases, with 12 bases separating them. CDR1 and CDR2 from the germline V gene are SGHNT and YENEEA. CDR3 length: 12 amino acids. The CDR3 sequence is CASSLGAGEQFF. The CDR3 DNA reads as TGTGCCAGCAGTCTAGGGGCCGGTGAGCAGTTCTTC.

This clone was observed a few times. The J gene is TRBJ2-3, the V gene TRBV3-1 (or the pseudogene TRBV3-2); D not certain. The CDR3 is 16 amino acids. Trimming stripped 6 bases from V and 2 bases from J, with 18 bases between. Germline loops: CDR1 LGHDT, CDR2 YNNKEL (reference sequence). CDR3 amino acids: CASSKLVATTTDTQYF. The CDR3 coding sequence is TGTGCCAGCAGTAAACTCGTGGCGACGACCACAGATACGCAGTATTTT.

V gene TRBV19 combines with J gene TRBJ1-1; D unresolved. The V and J ends lost 3 bases and 5 bases respectively, with 7 bases between them. The CDR3 has 12 residues. Germline V gene sequence: CDR1 LNHDA, CDR2 SQIVND (reference sequence). The CDR3 reads CASSIGLTEAFF. The CDR3 coding sequence is TGTGCCAGTAGTATCGGATTAACTGAAGCTTTCTTT. The complete variable domain, with remaining parts taken from reference TRBV19 and TRBJ1-1, reads DGGITQSPKYLFRKEGQNVTLSCEQNLNHDAMYWYRQDPGQGLRLIYYSQIVNDFQKGDIAEGYSVSREKKESFPLTVTSAQKNPTAFYLCASSIGLTEAFFGQGTRLTVV.

This sequence joins TRBV6-5 and TRBJ1-2, with D possibly being TRBD1 (5 bases). Germline assignment: CDR1 MNHEY and CDR2 SVGAGI. CDR3 length: 14 amino acids. V lost 2 bases and J 3 bases, leaving 10 bases between the germline ends. CDR3 in amino acids: CASSYRGRDYGYTF. The CDR3 coding sequence is TGTGCCAGCAGTTACCGAGGCAGGGACTATGGCTACACCTTC.

The chain links TRBV25-1 to TRBJ2-2; 8 nucleotides agree with TRBD1. In germline, CDR1 is MGHDK, CDR2 SYGVNS. The CDR3 has 14 residues. Germline trimming cut 8 bases from V and 5 bases from J; bases unmatched to any gene: 7. CDR3 region: CASSGTGETGELFF. The CDR3 region has the DNA TGTGCCAGCTCCGGGACAGGTGAAACCGGGGAGCTGTTTTTT.

The V gene is TRBV19, the J gene TRBJ1-3; D unresolved. V lost 7 bases to trimming and J lost 4 bases, with 14 bases between them. Germline V CDR1 and CDR2: LNHDA, SQIVND (reference sequence). The CDR3 covers 14 residues. CDR3 protein: CASIRSRGGNTIYF. The CDR3 nucleotides are TGTGCCAGTATTCGGTCCCGGGGAGGAAACACCATATATTTT.

This chain connects TRBV12-3 or TRBV12-4 to TRBJ2-5; the D gene is possibly TRBD2 (6 bases). The ends were cut back, 3 bases at V and 5 bases at J, with 10 bases in the middle. This CDR3 is 13 amino acids long. CDR3 nucleotide sequence: TGTGCCAGCAGTTTTGCAGGGAGGGAGACCCAGTACTTC. This encodes CASSFAGRETQYF.

V and J are TRBV19 and TRBJ2-3, with TRBD1 identical over 7 bases. V lost 8 bases to trimming and J lost 2 bases; unmatched junction nucleotides: 4. This CDR3 contains 13 residues. Per germline, CDR1 LNHDA and CDR2 SQIVND (reference sequence). The CDR3 sequence is CASGDRYTDTQYF. The CDR3 DNA reads as TGTGCCAGTGGGGACAGATACACAGATACGCAGTATTTT.

V is TRBV6-5 and J is TRBJ1-4, with TRBD1 as a possible D gene (5 bases). V lost 0 bases and J 5 bases, leaving 13 bases between the germline ends. The CDR3 runs 16 residues. CDR1 and CDR2 (germline): MNHEY, SVGAGI. The CDR3 coding sequence is TGTGCCAGCAGTTACTCGATAGGGACGCCCAATGAAAAACTGTTTTTT. Protein product: CASSYSIGTPNEKLFF.

The chain combines TRBV6-6 with TRBJ2-7, with D unclear. V lost 4 bases and J 2 bases, leaving 6 bases between the germline ends. The CDR3 consists of 12 residues. Germline V gives CDR1 MNHNY, CDR2 SVGAGI (reference sequence). The CDR3 DNA follows: TGTGCCAGCAGTTTCCAGCCCTACGAGCAGTACTTC. It encodes CASSFQPYEQYF.

The chain couples TRBV2 to TRBJ2-1; D is unresolved. V lost 3 bases and J lost 9, with 9 bases in between. Per the germline V gene, CDR1 is SNHLY and CDR2 is FYNNEI. This CDR3 contains 12 residues. CDR3 residues: CASSDQSTEQFF. CDR3 DNA sequence: TGTGCCAGCAGTGATCAAAGTACTGAGCAGTTCTTC.

The V call is TRBV2, the J call TRBJ2-3, with TRBD2 identical over 8 bases. The CDR3 totals 14 residues. CDR1 SNHLY and CDR2 FYNNEI come from the germline V gene. Trimming took 10 bases from V and 0 from J; bases not matched to a gene: 6. CDR3: CATTSGPSTDTQYF. CDR3 DNA sequence: TGTGCCACAACTAGCGGACCTAGCACAGATACGCAGTATTTT.

The rearrangement uses TRBV30 and TRBJ1-6; no clear D gene. V lost 3 bases to trimming and J lost 3 bases, with 6 bases between them. Germline assignment: CDR1 GTSNPN and CDR2 SVGIG (reference sequence). This CDR3 is 13 amino acids long. The CDR3 region is CAWSAYYNSPLHF. DNA of the CDR3: TGTGCCTGGAGCGCCTACTATAATTCACCCCTCCACTTT. Together with reference TRBV30 and TRBJ1-6, the CDR3 gives the full variable domain: SQTIHQWPATLVQPVGSPLSLECTVEGTSNPNLYWYRQAAGRGLQLLFYSVGIGQISSEVPQNLSASRPQDRQFILSSKKLLLSDSGFYLCAWSAYYNSPLHFGNGTRLTVT.

The chain is built from TRBV19 and TRBJ2-1; 10 positions match TRBD2. The germline V gene has CDR1 LNHDA and CDR2 SQIVND (reference sequence). With 9 bases clipped from V and 7 bases from J, the junction kept 9 bases outside the gene matches. The CDR3 runs to 14 residues. CDR3 region: CASALLAGANEQFF. CDR3 nucleotide sequence: TGTGCCAGCGCCCTTCTAGCGGGAGCGAATGAGCAGTTCTTC.

This chain connects TRBV11-3 to TRBJ2-1; D gene unclear. V was cut by 1 base and J by 6 bases, with 7 bases left in between. Germline CDR1 SGHNT, CDR2 YENEEA. CDR3 length: 13 amino acids. The CDR3 protein is CASSLASGNEQFF. CDR3 in DNA: TGTGCCAGCAGCTTAGCTTCCGGCAATGAGCAGTTCTTC.